The 9 T cell receptor beta chains below all came from one sample that was sequenced in a study of blood T cells in healthy people across ages. A second about 7 to 11 cycle PCR used barcoded and J-beta primers. TCRdb called the 5' RACE reads again in MiXCR, with one record for every CDR3 protein. The sample shows roughly 930,000 distinct CDR3 sequences, around 48% of them seen only once. The sample consisted of blood. The source of these receptors is a man aged 30 to 39 in good health.

Concerning this clonotype: Sequence at one end of the junction differs from germline and may be a read error. The chain is built from TRBV3-1 and TRBJ2-7; no firm D call. This CDR3 has 12 residues. Looked up from germline, CDR1 is LGHDT and CDR2 is YNNKEL (reference sequence). The CDR3 protein is CAGSLGNYEQYF. In nucleotides, the CDR3 is TGTGCCGGCAGCCTTGGTAACTACGAGCAGTACTTC.

The chain employs TRBV6-5 and TRBJ2-1; maybe TRBD1 (5 bases). Germline CDR1 reads MNHEY; CDR2 reads SVGAGI. The CDR3 consists of 14 residues. V was pared by 3 bases and J by 8 bases, with 14 bases between. For the CDR3, the DNA is TGTGCCAGCAGTTATGGGGCCGTCGGTGATGAGCAGTTCTTC. This encodes CASSYGAVGDEQFF.

The chain joins TRBV5-1 to TRBJ1-1, with 11 positions matching TRBD1. The CDR3 contains 16 residues. Germline V gene lookup returns CDR1 SGHRS and CDR2 YFSETQ. J lost 10 bases, V lost 4 bases, and 15 bases had no gene match. CDR3 nucleotide sequence: TGCGCCAGCAGCAGAGGACAGGGGGCTGCCCAAAGTACAGCTTTCTTT. It yields the protein CASSRGQGAAQSTAFF.

About this clonotype: Given a much more abundant clone one base away, this may be a read error. The V gene is TRBV7-2, the J gene TRBJ2-7; TRBD1 aligns across 7 bases. This CDR3 region has 16 residues. Germline CDR1 and CDR2: SGHTA and FQGNSA. The J segment lost 5 bases and the V segment lost 8 bases, leaving 18 bases of the junction unmatched. The CDR3 reads CASGPPFRQGLHEQYF. CDR3 nucleotide sequence: TGTGCCAGCGGCCCCCCATTTCGACAGGGTTTACACGAGCAGTACTTC. The full variable domain, its missing parts supplied by reference TRBV7-2 and TRBJ2-7, is GAGVSQSPSNKVTEKGKDVELRCDPISGHTALYWYRQSLGQGLEFLIYFQGNSAPDKSGLPSDRFSAERTGGSVSTLTIQRTQQEDSAVYLCASGPPFRQGLHEQYFGPGTRLTVT.

In this sample, this clonotype turned up many times. The rearrangement uses TRBV7-4 and TRBJ2-1; TRBD2 matches at 12 bases. This CDR3 has 16 amino acids. V was clipped by 4 bases and J by 4 bases; unmatched bases: 5. Germline CDR1 is SGHVT and CDR2 is SQSDAQ. CDR3 DNA: TGTGCCAGCAGCTGCGGACTAGCGGGGCGTTACAATGAGCAGTTCTTC. This sequence encodes CASSCGLAGRYNEQFF.

The chain recombines TRBV24-1 with TRBJ2-1, with a tentative D call TRBD1 (5 bases). The CDR3 is made up of 13 amino acids. V was shortened by 8 bases and J by 2 bases, with 9 bases between the two germline ends. Germline V gene lookup returns CDR1 KGHDR and CDR2 SFDVKD. This chain's CDR3 is CATMQGTYNEQFF. The CDR3 DNA reads TGTGCCACCATGCAGGGTACCTACAATGAGCAGTTCTTC.

This clonotype was detected only a few times. This chain links TRBV5-4 with TRBJ2-5; the D is unclear. The germline CDR1 and CDR2 sequences are SGHNT and YYREEE (reference sequence). This CDR3 is 14 amino acids long. V was shortened by 1 base and J by 0 bases, with 7 bases between the two germline ends. CDR3 DNA sequence: TGTGCCAGCAGCTTGTATACGTACCAAGAGACCCAGTACTTC. It specifies CASSLYTYQETQYF. The full variable domain, with the rest looked up from reference TRBV5-4 and TRBJ2-5, is ETGVTQSPTHLIKTRGQQVTLRCSSQSGHNTVSWYQQALGQGPQFIFQYYREEENGRGNFPPRFSGLQFPNYSSELNVNALELDDSALYLCASSLYTYQETQYFGPGTRLLVL.

The chain employs TRBV6-1 and TRBJ1-2, with D perhaps TRBD1 (5 bases). Germline V gene sequence: CDR1 MNHNS, CDR2 SASEGT. This CDR3 has 12 amino acids. The V and J ends lost 9 bases and 4 bases respectively, with 12 bases between them. CDR3 in amino acids: CASFAGSYGYTF. CDR3 nucleotide sequence: TGTGCCAGTTTTGCAGGGAGCTATGGCTACACCTTC.

V usage is TRBV6-6 and J usage is TRBJ2-1; tentatively, D is TRBD2 (5 bases). There are 15 residues in the CDR3. Germline lookup yields CDR1 MNHNY and CDR2 SVGAGI (reference sequence). V lost 6 bases, J lost 0 bases, and 12 bases lay in between. In DNA, the CDR3 is TGTGCCAGCAGCCCGACTACGAGCTCCTACAATGAGCAGTTCTTC. The encoded protein is CASSPTTSSYNEQFF.